A selection of T cell receptor beta chains follows, all from one sample in a study of blood T cell repertoires in COVID-19. Sequenced by immunoSEQ multiplex PCR; TCRdb stores in-frame clones only, minus some. The sample has 50,000 to 65,000 clones; approximately 80% are singletons. Sequenced material: peripheral blood. The source of these receptors is a woman aged 55-69 years with acute or convalescent COVID-19. CDR3s include the opening cysteine and the closing phenylalanine or tryptophan. The order of the fields is CDR3 protein, CDR3 DNA, J gene, V gene, D gene, clone size. A D gene is named only where the DNA matches it firmly. Part of the rows lack a size; the others show once, few, many or a class for expanded clones.

CDR3aa: CASSAFDRVSSNQPQHF
CDR3nt: TGTGCCAGCAGCGCCTTCGACAGGGTGAGCAGCAATCAGCCCCAGCATTTT
j_gene: TRBJ1-5
v_gene: TRBV9
d_gene: TRBD1
abundance: NA

CDR3aa: CASSPSLAGLADTQYF
CDR3nt: TGTGCCAGCAGTCCCTCGTTGGCAGGGTTGGCAGATACGCAGTATTTT
j_gene: TRBJ2-3
v_gene: TRBV27
d_gene: NA
abundance: NA

CDR3aa: CASSLSGTSGSGGQFF
CDR3nt: TGTGCCAGCAGCCTCTCCGGGACTAGCGGGTCGGGCGGGCAGTTCTTC
j_gene: TRBJ2-1
v_gene: TRBV9
d_gene: TRBD2
abundance: NA

CDR3aa: CASSLTANYGYTF
CDR3nt: TGTGCCAGCAGCTTGACAGCTAACTATGGCTACACCTTC
j_gene: TRBJ1-2
v_gene: TRBV5-8
d_gene: NA
abundance: NA

CDR3aa: CASAAVRGQEQYF
CDR3nt: TGTGCCTCCGCCGCGGTCAGGGGGCAAGAGCAGTACTTC
j_gene: TRBJ2-7
v_gene: TRBV30
d_gene: TRBD1
abundance: NA

CDR3aa: CASSLVKGLGTNSPLHF
CDR3nt: TGTGCCAGCAGCTTAGTAAAGGGGCTCGGAACAAATTCACCCCTCCACTTT
j_gene: TRBJ1-6
v_gene: TRBV7-8
d_gene: NA
abundance: NA

CDR3aa: CASSIWIAPTDTQYF
CDR3nt: TGTGCCAGTAGTATCTGGATAGCGCCCACAGATACGCAGTATTTT
j_gene: TRBJ2-3
v_gene: TRBV19
d_gene: NA
abundance: NA

CDR3aa: CASSFDTGELFF
CDR3nt: TGTGCCAGCAGCTTCGACACCGGGGAGCTGTTTTTT
j_gene: TRBJ2-2
v_gene: TRBV7-8
d_gene: NA
abundance: NA

CDR3aa: CASSQDRNTEAFF
CDR3nt: TGCGCCAGCAGCCAAGATCGGAACACTGAAGCTTTCTTT
j_gene: TRBJ1-1
v_gene: TRBV4-1
d_gene: NA
abundance: few

CDR3aa: CASSLGVPDTQYF
CDR3nt: TGTGCCAGCAGCTTGGGAGTGCCGGATACGCAGTATTTT
j_gene: TRBJ2-3
v_gene: TRBV7-3
d_gene: NA
abundance: NA

CDR3aa: CASKTGGALNTEAFF
CDR3nt: TGTGCCAGTAAGACAGGGGGCGCATTGAACACTGAAGCTTTCTTT
j_gene: TRBJ1-1
v_gene: TRBV6-5
d_gene: TRBD1
abundance: NA

CDR3aa: CAWRGGQGSTNEKLFF
CDR3nt: TGTGCCTGGAGGGGGGGACAGGGCAGCACTAATGAAAAACTGTTTTTT
j_gene: TRBJ1-4
v_gene: TRBV30
d_gene: TRBD1
abundance: NA

CDR3aa: CASSSRVGSTGELFF
CDR3nt: TGTGCCAGCAGCTCGAGGGTGGGCAGTACCGGGGAGCTGTTTTTT
j_gene: TRBJ2-2
v_gene: TRBV9
d_gene: NA
abundance: NA

CDR3aa: CATSDLTGGSYNEQFF
CDR3nt: TGTGCCACCAGTGATTTAACCGGGGGCTCCTACAATGAGCAGTTCTTC
j_gene: TRBJ2-1
v_gene: TRBV24-1
d_gene: NA
abundance: NA

CDR3aa: CASSPLFSAGGENPNTGELFF
CDR3nt: TGTGCCAGCTCACCACTATTTTCGGCAGGGGGCGAGAATCCGAACACCGGGGAGCTGTTTTTT
j_gene: TRBJ2-2
v_gene: TRBV18
d_gene: TRBD1
abundance: NA

CDR3aa: CASSDQGKDTGELFF
CDR3nt: TGCGCCAGCAGTGACCAGGGGAAGGACACCGGGGAGCTGTTTTTT
j_gene: TRBJ2-2
v_gene: TRBV10-1
d_gene: NA
abundance: NA

CDR3aa: CATSRHAGVTNTGELFF
CDR3nt: TGTGCCACCAGCAGGCATGCGGGCGTCACGAACACCGGGGAGCTGTTTTTT
j_gene: TRBJ2-2
v_gene: TRBV15
d_gene: NA
abundance: NA

CDR3aa: CASSQHQGQGTYEQYF
CDR3nt: TGTGCCAGCAGCCAGCATCAGGGACAGGGGACCTACGAGCAGTACTTC
j_gene: TRBJ2-7
v_gene: TRBV7-8
d_gene: TRBD1
abundance: few

CDR3aa: CASSLGREGSYEQYF
CDR3nt: TGTGCCAGCAGTTTGGGGCGGGAAGGCTCCTACGAGCAGTACTTC
j_gene: TRBJ2-7
v_gene: TRBV27
d_gene: NA
abundance: NA

CDR3aa: CASSSSPGTEAFF
CDR3nt: TGTGCCAGCAGCTCCTCCCCCGGGACAGAAGCTTTCTTT
j_gene: TRBJ1-1
v_gene: TRBV7-3
d_gene: NA
abundance: NA

CDR3aa: CASSQDSGTPTDTQYF
CDR3nt: TGTGCCAGCAGCCAAGATTCCGGGACTCCCACAGATACGCAGTATTTT
j_gene: TRBJ2-3
v_gene: TRBV3-1/TRBV3-2
d_gene: NA
abundance: NA

CDR3aa: CASSPIDRGSITEAFF
CDR3nt: TGTGCCAGCTCACCAATAGACAGGGGATCGATCACTGAAGCTTTCTTT
j_gene: TRBJ1-1
v_gene: TRBV18
d_gene: TRBD1
abundance: NA

CDR3aa: CASSLFLRGVTDTQYF
CDR3nt: TGTGCCAGCAGCTTGTTTTTGCGGGGGGTCACAGATACGCAGTATTTT
j_gene: TRBJ2-3
v_gene: TRBV5-6
d_gene: TRBD2
abundance: NA

CDR3aa: CASSLGLGPPNEQFF
CDR3nt: TGTGCCAGCAGCCTGGGACTAGGACCCCCCAATGAGCAGTTCTTC
j_gene: TRBJ2-1
v_gene: TRBV7-3
d_gene: TRBD2
abundance: NA

CDR3aa: CASSRTGYNEQFF
CDR3nt: TGTGCCAGCAGTAGGACAGGGTACAATGAGCAGTTCTTC
j_gene: TRBJ2-1
v_gene: TRBV2
d_gene: TRBD1
abundance: once